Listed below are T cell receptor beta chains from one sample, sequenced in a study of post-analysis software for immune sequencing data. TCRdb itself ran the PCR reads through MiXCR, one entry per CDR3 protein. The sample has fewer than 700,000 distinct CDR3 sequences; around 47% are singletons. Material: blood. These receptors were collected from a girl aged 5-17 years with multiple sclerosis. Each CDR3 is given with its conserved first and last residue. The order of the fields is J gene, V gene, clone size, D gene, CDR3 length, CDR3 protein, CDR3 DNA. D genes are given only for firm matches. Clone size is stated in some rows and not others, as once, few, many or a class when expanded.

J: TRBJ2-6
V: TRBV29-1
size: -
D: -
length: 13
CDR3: CSVAVPGANVLTF
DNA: TGCAGCGTTGCAGTGCCCGGGGCCAACGTCCTGACTTTC

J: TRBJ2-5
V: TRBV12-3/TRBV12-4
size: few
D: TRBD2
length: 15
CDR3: CASNGLAGSQETQYF
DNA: TGTGCCAGCAACGGACTAGCGGGTAGCCAAGAGACCCAGTACTTC

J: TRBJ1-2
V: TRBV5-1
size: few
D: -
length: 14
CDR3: CASSLDIRNYGYTF
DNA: TGCGCCAGCAGCTTGGACATCCGTAACTATGGCTACACCTTC

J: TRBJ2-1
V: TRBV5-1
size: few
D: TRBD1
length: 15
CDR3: CASNPQGARYNEQFF
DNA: TGCGCCAGCAACCCACAGGGGGCGAGGTACAATGAGCAGTTCTTC

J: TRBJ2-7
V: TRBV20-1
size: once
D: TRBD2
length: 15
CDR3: CSAWTSGSSSYEQYF
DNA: TGCAGTGCCTGGACTAGCGGGAGTTCATCCTACGAGCAGTACTTC

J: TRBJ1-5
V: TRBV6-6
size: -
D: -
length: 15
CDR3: CASSYTFEGNQPQHF
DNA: TGTGCCAGCAGTTACACCTTTGAGGGAAATCAGCCCCAGCATTTT

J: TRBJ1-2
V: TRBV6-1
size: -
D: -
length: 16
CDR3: CASSDLWGREFHGYTF
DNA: TGTGCCAGCAGTGATTTGTGGGGTAGGGAGTTCCATGGCTACACCTTC

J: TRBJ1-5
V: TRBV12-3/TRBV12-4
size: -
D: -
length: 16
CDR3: CASSLALGIGPQPQHF
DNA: TGTGCCAGCAGTTTAGCGTTGGGGATTGGGCCTCAGCCCCAGCATTTT

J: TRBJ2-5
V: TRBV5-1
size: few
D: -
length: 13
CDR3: CASAEGSRETQYF
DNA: TGCGCCAGCGCGGAGGGGTCGAGGGAGACCCAGTACTTC

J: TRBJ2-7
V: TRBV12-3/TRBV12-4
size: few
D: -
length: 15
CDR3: CASSSTRALSYEQYF
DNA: TGTGCCAGCAGTTCCACCCGGGCTCTCTCCTACGAGCAGTACTTC

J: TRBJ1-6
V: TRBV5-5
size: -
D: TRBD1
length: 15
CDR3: CASSWDGTGASPLHF
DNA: TGTGCCAGCAGCTGGGACGGGACAGGGGCTTCACCCCTCCACTTT

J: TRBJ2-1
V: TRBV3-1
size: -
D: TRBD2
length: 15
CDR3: CASSPQGLAGLGQFF
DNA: TGTGCCAGCAGCCCCCAAGGACTAGCGGGGCTGGGGCAGTTCTTC

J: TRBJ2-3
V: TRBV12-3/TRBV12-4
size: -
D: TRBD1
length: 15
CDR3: CASSLRTGGTDTQYF
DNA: TGTGCCAGCAGTTTGAGGACAGGGGGCACAGATACGCAGTATTTT

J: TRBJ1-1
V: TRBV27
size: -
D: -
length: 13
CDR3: CASSLIPLGPAFF
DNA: TGTGCCAGCAGTTTAATACCCCTGGGCCCAGCTTTCTTT

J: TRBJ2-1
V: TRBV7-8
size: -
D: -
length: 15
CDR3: CASSADIGAYNEQFF
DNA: TGTGCCAGCAGCGCCGACATAGGGGCCTACAATGAGCAGTTCTTC

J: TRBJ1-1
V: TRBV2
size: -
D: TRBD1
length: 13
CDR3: CASSEGARAEAFF
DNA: TGTGCCAGCAGCGAGGGGGCTCGGGCTGAAGCTTTCTTT

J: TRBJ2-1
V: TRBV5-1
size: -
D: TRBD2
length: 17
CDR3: CASSLARTSRTYNEQFF
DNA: TGCGCCAGCAGCTTGGCCCGGACTAGCAGGACCTACAATGAGCAGTTCTTC

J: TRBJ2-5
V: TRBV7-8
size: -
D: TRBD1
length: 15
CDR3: CASSDGTGEGETQYF
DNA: TGTGCCAGCAGCGACGGGACAGGGGAGGGGGAGACCCAGTACTTC

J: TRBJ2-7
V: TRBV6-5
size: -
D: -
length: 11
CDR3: CASRGLAEQYF
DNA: TGTGCCAGCAGGGGACTCGCCGAGCAGTACTTC

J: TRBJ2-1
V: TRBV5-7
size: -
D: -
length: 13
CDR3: CASSSNLDDEQFF
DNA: TGTGCCAGCAGCTCCAATCTGGACGATGAGCAGTTCTTC

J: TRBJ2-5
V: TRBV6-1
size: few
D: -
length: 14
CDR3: CASSVSQAQETQYF
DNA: TGTGCCAGCAGTGTCTCCCAGGCCCAAGAGACCCAGTACTTC

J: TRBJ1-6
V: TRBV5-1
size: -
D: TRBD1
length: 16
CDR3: CASSFGDRAYNSPLHF
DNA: TGCGCCAGCAGCTTCGGCGACAGGGCCTATAATTCACCCCTCCACTTT

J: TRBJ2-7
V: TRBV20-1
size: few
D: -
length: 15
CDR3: CSARDRAPFTYEQYF
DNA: TGCAGTGCTAGAGATCGAGCACCTTTCACCTACGAGCAGTACTTC

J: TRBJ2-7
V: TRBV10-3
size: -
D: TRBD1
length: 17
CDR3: CATTYGDRGRGAYEQYF
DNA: TGTGCCACCACATATGGGGACAGGGGTAGAGGGGCCTACGAGCAGTACTTC

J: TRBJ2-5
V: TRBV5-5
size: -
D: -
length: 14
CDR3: CASSFYNSKETQYF
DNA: TGTGCCAGCAGCTTTTATAACAGCAAAGAGACCCAGTACTTC

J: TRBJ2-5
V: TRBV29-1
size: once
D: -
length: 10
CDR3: CSASCETQYF
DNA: TGCAGCGCCTCCTGTGAGACCCAGTACTTC

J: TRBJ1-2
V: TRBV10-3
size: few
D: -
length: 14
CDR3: CAISESKASYGYTF
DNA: TGTGCCATCAGTGAGTCGAAGGCTTCCTATGGCTACACCTTC

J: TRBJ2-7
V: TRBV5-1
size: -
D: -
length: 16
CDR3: CASSVSRRDLDYEQYF
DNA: TGCGCCAGCAGCGTAAGCCGACGGGACCTAGACTACGAGCAGTACTTC

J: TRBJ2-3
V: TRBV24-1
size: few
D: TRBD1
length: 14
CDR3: CATRDRDFSDTQYF
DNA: TGTGCCACCAGGGACAGGGACTTTTCGGATACGCAGTATTTT

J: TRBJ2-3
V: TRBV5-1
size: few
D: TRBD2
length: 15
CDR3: CASSLGTSGIDTQYF
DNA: TGCGCCAGCAGCTTAGGGACTAGCGGGATCGATACGCAGTATTTT

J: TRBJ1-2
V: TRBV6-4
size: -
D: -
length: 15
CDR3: CASSREGSVGYGYTF
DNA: TGTGCCAGCAGTAGAGAAGGCAGCGTAGGCTATGGCTACACCTTC

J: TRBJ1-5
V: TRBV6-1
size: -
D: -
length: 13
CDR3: CASAPRVNQPQHF
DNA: TGTGCCAGCGCCCCTCGGGTCAATCAGCCCCAGCATTTT

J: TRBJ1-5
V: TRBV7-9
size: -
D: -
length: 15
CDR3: CASSAWRGSNQPQHF
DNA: TGTGCCAGCAGCGCCTGGCGGGGGAGCAATCAGCCCCAGCATTTT

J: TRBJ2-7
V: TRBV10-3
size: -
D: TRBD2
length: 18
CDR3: CAISDPGREREGSYEQYF
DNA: TGTGCCATCAGTGACCCAGGGCGTGAGCGGGAGGGGTCCTACGAGCAGTACTTC

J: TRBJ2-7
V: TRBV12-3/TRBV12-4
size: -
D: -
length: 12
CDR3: CASSGRRREQYF
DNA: TGTGCCAGCAGTGGTCGTCGTCGCGAGCAGTACTTC

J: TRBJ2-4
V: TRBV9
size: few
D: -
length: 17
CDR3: CAGSVRARASILGEQYF
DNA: TGTGCCGGCAGTGTAAGAGCCAGGGCTAGCATACTGGGTGAGCAGTACTTC

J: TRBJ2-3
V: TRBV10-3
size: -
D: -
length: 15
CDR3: CAISEGRGSTDTQYF
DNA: TGTGCCATCAGTGAGGGAAGGGGTAGCACAGATACGCAGTATTTT

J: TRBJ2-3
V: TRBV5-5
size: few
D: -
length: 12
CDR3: CASSWGKDTQYF
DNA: TGTGCCAGCTCCTGGGGCAAGGATACGCAGTATTTT

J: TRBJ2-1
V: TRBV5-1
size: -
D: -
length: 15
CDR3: CASSSFPSFYNEQFF
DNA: TGCGCCAGCAGCTCCTTCCCGAGCTTCTACAATGAGCAGTTCTTC

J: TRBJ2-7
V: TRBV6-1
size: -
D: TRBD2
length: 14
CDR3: CASRTSGRMYEQYF
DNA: TGTGCCAGCAGGACTAGCGGGAGAATGTACGAGCAGTACTTC